These 9 T cell receptor beta chains were sequenced from one sample in a study of control samples from healthy donors and cancer patients (dated by TCRdb to about 2020). The library relied on the immunoSEQ multiplex PCR assay. This is the immuneACCESS table as TCRdb keeps it, with only in-frame sequences that have V and J called. A part of the clones is gone; compared with another copy, unresolved V genes explain less than half, and the rest is unexplained. This sample gives 130,000 or so clones in total; 88% of them show up just once. The ten top clones hold roughly 3.2% of the sample. The material sequenced was blood. These receptors all come from a man aged 50 to 59 in good health.

The chain combines TRBV11-3 with TRBJ2-7; unclear D gene. CDR1 SGHNT and CDR2 YENEEA come from the germline V gene. This CDR3 is 13 amino acids long. Trimming pared 5 bases from V and 0 bases from J, leaving 8 bases between. CDR3 sequence (DNA): TGTGCCAGCAGCCTACGGATCTCCTACGAGCAGTACTTC. Encoded protein: CASSLRISYEQYF. Using reference TRBV11-3 and TRBJ2-7 for the parts outside the CDR3, the full variable domain is EAGVVQSPRYKIIEKKQPVAFWCNPISGHNTLYWYLQNLGQGPELLIRYENEEAVDDSQLPKDRFSAERLKGVDSTLKIQPAELGDSAVYLCASSLRISYEQYFGPGTRLTVT.

The chain joins TRBV3-1 (or the pseudogene TRBV3-2) to TRBJ2-7; D possibly uses TRBD1 or TRBD2 (6 bases each). Trimming removed 4 bases at V and 7 bases at J, with 23 bases between. This CDR3 is 16 amino acids long. The germline V gene encodes CDR1 LGHDT and CDR2 YNNKEL (reference sequence). CDR3 DNA: TGTGCCAGCAGCCCTGGAGGCGTCAGGGGAGGAGAGGAGCAGTACTTC. Protein product: CASSPGGVRGGEEQYF.

This clone was found a few times. The CDR3, as DNA: TGTGCCAGTTCGGACAGGGAAAATTCACCCCTCCACTTT. As protein: CASSDRENSPLHF. The J gene is TRBJ1-6, the V gene TRBV6-4; TRBD1 aligns across 8 bases. CDR3 length equals 13 residues. Germline V gives CDR1 MRHNA, CDR2 SNTAGT. Trimming cost V 9 bases and J 7 bases; bases outside gene matches: 5.

The chain couples TRBV5-1 to TRBJ1-6; a weak D match, TRBD1 (5 bases). CDR1 and CDR2 (germline): SGHRS, YFSETQ. CDR3 length: 14 residues. Trimming took off 0 bases at V and 10 bases at J, with 11 bases between the two ends. The CDR3 reads CASSLDRWRSPLHF. The CDR3 nucleotides are TGCGCCAGCAGCTTGGACAGGTGGAGGTCACCCCTCCACTTT. Based on the CDR3 plus reference TRBV5-1 and TRBJ1-6, the full variable domain is KAGVTQTPRYLIKTRGQQVTLSCSPISGHRSVSWYQQTPGQGLQFLFEYFSETQRNKGNFPGRFSGRQFSNSRSEMNVSTLELGDSALYLCASSLDRWRSPLHFGNGTRLTVT.

This clone was counted a few times. The V gene is TRBV5-1, the J gene TRBJ2-3; no firm D call. This CDR3 is 13 amino acids long. Trimming removed 7 bases from V and 1 base from J, with 10 bases in between. Germline CDR1 reads SGHRS; CDR2 reads YFSETQ. CDR3 in amino acids: CASSDGRTDTQYF. As DNA, the CDR3 is TGCGCCAGCTCGGACGGACGCACAGATACGCAGTATTTT. Together with reference TRBV5-1 and TRBJ2-3, the CDR3 gives the full variable domain: KAGVTQTPRYLIKTRGQQVTLSCSPISGHRSVSWYQQTPGQGLQFLFEYFSETQRNKGNFPGRFSGRQFSNSRSEMNVSTLELGDSALYLCASSDGRTDTQYFGPGTRLTVL.

The V and J genes are TRBV28 and TRBJ1-1; maybe TRBD1 (5 bases). Trimming cost V 7 bases and J 3 bases, with 15 bases left between them. This CDR3 contains 14 residues. Per the germline V gene, CDR1 is MDHEN and CDR2 is SYDVKM. The CDR3, as DNA: TGTGCCAGCAAACGCAGGGAGGTAGACACTGAAGCTTTCTTT. Translation: CASKRREVDTEAFF.

The rearrangement links TRBV9 to TRBJ1-3; no reliable D call. V gave up 4 bases and J gave up 7 bases, with 15 bases separating them. This CDR3 is built from 14 residues. CDR1 and CDR2 (germline): SGDLS, YYNGEE. DNA of the CDR3: TGTGCCAGCAGCCCCCGTGGATCCGGGAACACCATATATTTT. Protein sequence: CASSPRGSGNTIYF.

The rearrangement uses TRBV7-7 and TRBJ2-5; perhaps TRBD1 as D (6 bases). The CDR3 contains 17 residues. V lost 1 base to trimming and J lost 5 bases, with 20 bases between them. Germline V gene sequence: CDR1 SSHAT, CDR2 FNYEAQ (reference sequence). CDR3 coding DNA: TGTGCCAGCAGCTTAGGGCCCGGGTACAGGGAAAGGGAGACCCAGTACTTC. This encodes CASSLGPGYRERETQYF.

This chain uses TRBV19 with TRBJ1-3, with 9 bases lining up with TRBD1. Per the germline V gene, CDR1 is LNHDA and CDR2 is SQIVND (reference sequence). The V segment lost 6 bases and the J segment 6 bases; nucleotides outside the gene matches: 6. The CDR3 loop spans 14 amino acids. CDR3 nucleotides: TGTGCCAGTAGCCCGGGACAGGGTACAAACACCATATATTTT. Translated: CASSPGQGTNTIYF.